A single sample is the source of the 14 T cell receptor beta chains below, sequenced in a study of T-cell memory formation after mild COVID-19. TCRdb processed the 5' RACE reads anew with MiXCR; each CDR3 protein has one entry. In the table there are more than 100,000 distinct CDR3 sequences, about 17% of which are singletons. Specimen: PBMCs or a T cell subset sorted from them (not recorded which). The receptors derive from a man between 18 and 29 years old who had mild COVID-19 (a few samples of this study predate the infection). Cell type and time point are not known.

The V gene is TRBV5-1, the J gene TRBJ2-7, with 9 bases fitting TRBD1. In germline, CDR1 is SGHRS, CDR2 YFSETQ. The CDR3 consists of 16 residues. V shed 3 bases and J 2 bases; nucleotides not matched to a gene: 9. CDR3 residues: CASSWGPGQGTYEQYV. The CDR3 nucleotides read TGCGCCAGCAGCTGGGGCCCGGGACAGGGAACCTACGAGCAGTACGTC.

The chain uses TRBV20-1 and TRBJ2-7; 7 nucleotides match TRBD1. Losses at the gene ends were 0 bases for V and 2 bases for J; bases not matched to a gene: 7. The CDR3 is 15 residues long. The germline V gene has CDR1 DFQATT and CDR2 SNEGSKA (reference sequence). The CDR3 sequence: CSARDQGGSPYEQYV. In DNA, the CDR3 is TGCAGTGCTAGAGATCAAGGGGGCAGTCCCTACGAGCAGTACGTC.

The chain carries TRBV7-3 and TRBJ2-5; 10 nucleotides match TRBD1. In germline, CDR1 is SGHTA, CDR2 FQGTGA. Trimming at V came to 5 bases and at J to 3 bases, leaving 6 bases not matched to a gene. CDR3 length: 15 amino acids. The CDR3 DNA reads as TGTGCCAGCAGCCCGACAGGGGGCGAAAAAGAGACCCAGTACTTC. This codes for CASSPTGGEKETQYF.

There are a few counts of this clonotype. The chain recombines TRBV7-2 with TRBJ1-4; 7 positions agree with TRBD1. The CDR3 consists of 14 residues. The germline V gene has CDR1 SGHTA and CDR2 FQGNSA. V trimming: 3 bases; J trimming: 8 bases; junction bases outside the gene matches: 6. CDR3 residues: CASSFWQGDEKLFF. The CDR3 DNA reads TGTGCCAGCAGCTTTTGGCAGGGGGACGAAAAACTGTTTTTT.

V usage is TRBV7-8 and J usage is TRBJ2-1, with 7 bases lining up with TRBD1. Germline V gives CDR1 SGHVS, CDR2 FQNEAQ. This CDR3 is built from 15 residues. The trim removed 3 bases at V and 5 bases at J, leaving 7 bases unmatched. In DNA, the CDR3 is TGTGCCAGCAGCTTGACCGGGACAGATGACAATGAGCAGTTCTTC. Protein product: CASSLTGTDDNEQFF.

There are many counts of this clonotype. The J gene is TRBJ1-6, the V gene TRBV5-1; perhaps TRBD1 as D (6 bases). The CDR3 has 15 amino acids. Germline lookup yields CDR1 SGHRS and CDR2 YFSETQ. Trimming shortened V by 4 bases and J by 10 bases, and 18 bases separated the two germline ends. CDR3 in amino acids: CASSPQGLGQSPLHF. Here the CDR3 DNA reads TGCGCCAGCAGCCCACAGGGCCTGGGACAATCACCCCTCCACTTT.

At least ten counts were recorded for this clonotype. V is TRBV12-3 or TRBV12-4 and J is TRBJ2-3; no clear D gene. The CDR3 runs 11 residues. V was cut by 6 bases and J by 3 bases, with 4 bases left in between. The CDR3 sequence: CASSRTDTQYF. The DNA for the CDR3 is TGTGCCAGCAGCCGAACAGATACGCAGTATTTT.

V usage is TRBV5-1 and J usage is TRBJ2-6; D remains ambiguous. V lost 3 bases and J 3 bases, leaving 7 bases between the germline ends. The germline V gene has CDR1 SGHRS and CDR2 YFSETQ. CDR3 length equals 14 residues. CDR3: CASSWNYGANVLTF. The CDR3 DNA sequence: TGCGCCAGCAGCTGGAACTATGGGGCCAACGTCCTGACTTTC. Using reference TRBV5-1 and TRBJ2-6 for the parts outside the CDR3, the full variable domain is KAGVTQTPRYLIKTRGQQVTLSCSPISGHRSVSWYQQTPGQGLQFLFEYFSETQRNKGNFPGRFSGRQFSNSRSEMNVSTLELGDSALYLCASSWNYGANVLTFGAGSRLTVL.

This clonotype was counted a few times. The V gene is TRBV4-1, the J gene TRBJ2-3, with no clear D. V was shortened by 4 bases and J by 5 bases, with 13 bases between the two germline ends. There are 14 residues in the CDR3. The germline V gene has CDR1 MGHRA and CDR2 YSYEKL. CDR3 DNA: TGCGCCAGCAGCCCAATAGGGAAGCGAGATACGCAGTATTTT. It is translated as CASSPIGKRDTQYF.

This clonotype showed up just a few times. V and J are TRBV5-5 and TRBJ1-1; D may be TRBD1 (6 bases). From germline, CDR1 is SGHKS and CDR2 YYEKEE (reference sequence). The CDR3 consists of 14 residues. V dropped 1 base and J dropped 5 bases, with 12 bases sitting between them. The CDR3 DNA reads TGTGCCAGCAGCTTGAGCCCAGGGGAAACTGAAGCTTTCTTT. Translating it yields CASSLSPGETEAFF.

The chain has TRBV3-1 and TRBJ2-1, with D tentatively TRBD2 (6 bases). Trimming removed 1 base from V and 6 bases from J, with 10 bases in between. Germline CDR1 LGHDT, CDR2 YNNKEL (reference sequence). The CDR3 extends over 14 amino acids. Written as DNA, the CDR3 is TGTGCCAGCAGCCAAGGGGGACTTCGCAATGAGCAGTTCTTC. It encodes CASSQGGLRNEQFF.

This clonotype was seen more than once but under ten times. The J gene is TRBJ2-7, the V gene TRBV20-1; D may be TRBD2 (6 bases). The CDR3 consists of 14 residues. The germline V and J ends were trimmed by 3 bases and 0 bases, with 12 bases remaining between them. Germline values: CDR1 DFQATT, CDR2 SNEGSKA (reference sequence). CDR3 nucleotide sequence: TGCAGTGCTAGCGGGGGTCTGAGCTCCTACGAGCAGTACGTC. Its translation: CSASGGLSSYEQYV.

This clonotype has just a few counts. The rearrangement uses TRBV27 and TRBJ2-6, with TRBD2 matching over 7 bases. Trimming took 3 bases from V and 0 from J; bases not matched to a gene: 5. Per the germline V gene, CDR1 is MNHEY and CDR2 is SMNVEV (reference sequence). The CDR3 runs to 17 residues. CDR3 in amino acids: CASSFWGGLSGANVLTF. CDR3 DNA sequence: TGTGCCAGCAGTTTTTGGGGGGGACTCTCTGGGGCCAACGTCCTGACTTTC.

This clonotype was counted at least ten times. The J gene is TRBJ2-1, the V gene TRBV28; 11 nucleotides agree with TRBD2. After removal of 5 bases from V and 8 bases from J, the junction contained 11 bases not matched to a gene. Germline V gene lookup returns CDR1 MDHEN and CDR2 SYDVKM. CDR3 length: 16 residues. CDR3 nucleotides: TGTGCCAGCAGTCCCCCCCCTAGCGGGGGGACCCATGAGCAGTTCTTC. It yields the protein CASSPPPSGGTHEQFF.